This is a list of T cell receptor beta chains from one sample in a study of blood T cell repertoires in COVID-19. The repertoire was sequenced with immunoSEQ multiplex PCR; TCRdb's copy has only in-frame clones and lacks some. The sample carries 290,000 or so clones, about 88% recorded once. The sequenced sample was peripheral blood. The receptors derive from a man in his sixties or seventies with acute or convalescent COVID-19. Both conserved end residues are part of each CDR3. The size field is filled for only some rows; it gives once, few, many or a size class.

clone size	CDR3 length	V gene	J gene	CDR3 protein
NA	16	TRBV5-4	TRBJ2-1	CASRYMGGARRDEQFF
NA	13	TRBV12-3/TRBV12-4	TRBJ2-3	CASSYRGADTQYF
NA	11	TRBV6-5	TRBJ2-3	CASSYRDTQYF
once	16	TRBV28	TRBJ2-7	CASSLPTPPGFGEQYF
NA	15	TRBV6-5	TRBJ2-3	CASSYVGQGADTQYF
NA	18	TRBV5-5	TRBJ1-5	CASSSSTGGYRSNQPQHF
NA	16	TRBV6-5	TRBJ2-7	CASSYRRGTVSYEQYF
NA	14	TRBV29-1	TRBJ2-1	CSVEPQVDYNEQFF
NA	15	TRBV10-3	TRBJ1-1	CAISARTGENTEAFF
NA	15	TRBV7-2	TRBJ1-2	CASSFGQPSLYGYTF
once	15	TRBV9	TRBJ2-3	CASSVTPGGTDTQYF
NA	14	TRBV7-2	TRBJ2-2	CASSLGVESGELFF
NA	16	TRBV5-1	TRBJ1-2	CASSLGGTGDYYGYTF
once	16	TRBV5-1	TRBJ2-4	CASSLGTGGQSAIQYF
NA	15	TRBV28	TRBJ1-2	CASRHPGGRSYGYTF
NA	14	TRBV7-2	TRBJ2-7	CASSLSRDGYEQYF
NA	13	TRBV7-8	TRBJ2-3	CASSLGRGDTQYF
NA	13	TRBV29-1	TRBJ1-3	CSVSSVSGNTIYF
NA	13	TRBV5-4	TRBJ2-3	CASSLELPDTQYF
once	11	TRBV6-5	TRBJ1-5	CASRGDWPQHF
NA	14	TRBV2	TRBJ1-1	CASSRQGGGTEAFF
NA	15	TRBV4-3	TRBJ2-5	CAGSQEFTGAETQYF
NA	17	TRBV28	TRBJ1-5	CASKPEGGRRGNQPQHF
once	14	TRBV4-3	TRBJ1-6	CASSPTRGDSPLHF
NA	14	TRBV11-2	TRBJ1-1	CASSSGGGNTEAFF
NA	17	TRBV27	TRBJ2-5	CASHPILDRTGTETQYF
NA	12	TRBV3-1/TRBV3-2	TRBJ1-1	CASRNMNTEAFF
NA	18	TRBV21-1	TRBJ2-1	CASSLSGRLNQCCNEQFF
NA	15	TRBV11-3	TRBJ2-5	CASSLSGSQQETQYF
NA	14	TRBV19	TRBJ1-2	CASSIDPGHLGYTF
NA	16	TRBV28	TRBJ2-1	CASSTLGTSGRNEQFF
NA	12	TRBV19	TRBJ2-2	CASRPDSGELFF
NA	15	TRBV5-5	TRBJ1-3	CASSLAGFSGNTIYF
NA	17	TRBV2	TRBJ1-3	CASSSQNRGLSGNTIYF
NA	13	TRBV5-5	TRBJ1-2	CASSLHRDGGYTF
NA	16	TRBV9	TRBJ2-1	CASSVGALAGNNEQFF
NA	16	TRBV19	TRBJ1-3	CATTRRQGTAGNTIYF
NA	17	TRBV28	TRBJ1-2	CAIPSSTGSVRNYGYTF
NA	21	TRBV3-1/TRBV3-2	TRBJ1-6	CASSHRRQGIRPSSYNSPLHF
NA	14	TRBV29-1	TRBJ2-7	CSAPTAGGPHEQYF
NA	18	TRBV19	TRBJ1-4	CASSIKPGQRTTNEKLFF
NA	13	TRBV7-2	TRBJ1-2	CASSLAQGFGYTF
NA	17	TRBV29-1	TRBJ2-1	CSVEERGLSNPYNEQFF
once	17	TRBV5-1	TRBJ2-2	CASSLAGTGTNTGELFF
NA	12	TRBV5-6	TRBJ2-7	CASSLGQGEQYF
NA	16	TRBV28	TRBJ2-7	CASSLYGTRKRYEQYF
once	17	TRBV21-1	TRBJ1-2	CASSKPGDWRANYGYTF
NA	12	TRBV3-1/TRBV3-2	TRBJ2-1	CASSQSRNEQFF
few	14	TRBV28	TRBJ1-1	CASSLGQMNTEAFF
few	19	TRBV5-1	TRBJ1-2	CASSPSPAVFPMFNYGYTF
NA	21	TRBV24-1	TRBJ2-1	CATSDHRGLAGGDRFNDEQFF
NA	14	TRBV19	TRBJ1-5	CASSIEWGRQPQHF
NA	13	TRBV2	TRBJ1-1	CASMQGVGTEAFF
NA	15	TRBV6-5	TRBJ1-3	CASSSGYTPGNTIYF
NA	18	TRBV5-1	TRBJ1-5	CASSPQGGQGAGNQPQHF
NA	15	TRBV5-1	TRBJ2-1	CASSLVDRGGNEQFF
NA	12	TRBV3-1/TRBV3-2	TRBJ2-3	CASSQLTDTQYF
NA	13	TRBV28	TRBJ2-7	CASSLGNSYEQYF
NA	16	TRBV24-1	TRBJ2-2	CATSEFFWGEHGELFF
NA	14	TRBV24-1	TRBJ1-4	CATSDSGIVEKLFF